This T cell receptor beta chain was sequenced during a study of blood T cell repertoires in COVID-19 (dated by TCRdb to about 2020). For the study in its entirety: The collaborator samples originated in the United States, Italy and Spain and spanned the acute and convalescent phases of COVID-19. The material from the prospective study consisted of cDNA or gDNA derived from T cells, B-cell-depleted T cells, or PBMCs. Subjects who had been exposed to COVID-19, were actively infected with it, or had recovered from it provided the deeply sampled blood TCRbeta repertoires that made up the dataset. The repertoires were made available in a free public database intended to serve as a resource for research on the immune response to SARS-CoV-2. The samples were drawn from the first 160 participants of the ongoing ImmuneRACE study and from 1,254 subjects provided by 6 global collaborators. A de-identified subject ID, COVID-19 status, age in years and sex were almost always included in the sample metadata. Where HLA class I and class II types were available, the types were taken from metadata supplied by the sample provider, not from assay-based typing.

The immunoSEQ Assay, a bias-controlled multiplex PCR, was used to amplify TCRbeta CDR3 regions from genomic DNA. Turning to the authors' computational methods: The number of nucleated cells in each sample was estimated from the amplification of reference gene primers within the assay. To quantify the absolute abundance of each unique TCRbeta CDR3 rearrangement, sequence reads were collapsed and filtered. For each sample, productive Simpson clonality was calculated as the square root of Simpson's diversity index over productive rearrangements. This is the immuneACCESS table as TCRdb keeps it, with only in-frame sequences that have V and J called. A part of the clones is gone; compared with another copy, unresolved V genes explain less than half, and the rest is unexplained. The V and J calls and clone size are taken from that table; D and trimming were inferred from the DNA. This sample lists roughly 330,000 clones; approximately 88% were detected once. Over 4.5% of the sample rests with the top ten.

V trim: 0 bases; J trim: 7 bases; unmatched bases: 6. The CDR1 and CDR2 encoded by the germline V gene are MGHRA and YSYEKL. The CDR3 sequence holds 14 residues, the cysteine and phenylalanine included. Of the read, only the CDR3 DNA is kept; its 42 bases are in frame from base 1. In the prospective study, participants were about 18 to 95 years old, resided in about 25 geographic areas of the United States, and were enrolled through a virtual design. In the prospective study, participants were assigned to cohorts based on the clinical history participants reported in a screening survey and a study questionnaire. Recovered participants in ImmuneRACE Cohort 3 were defined by two consecutive negative NP/OP PCR tests, clearance by a healthcare professional, or resolution of symptoms. Mobile phlebotomists in the prospective study collected whole blood, serum and a nasopharyngeal or oropharyngeal swab from every participant. Additional blood draws and questionnaires over an approximately 2-month period could optionally be provided by prospective study participants. Before DNA extraction, prospective study blood samples were shipped either frozen or at room temperature.

Points the paper makes about the study in general: How much clinical and demographic metadata was included differed by source and by participant, and the metadata was provided uncurated.

On this clone: What this receptor recognizes is not known. No base quality values were provided; no much bigger clone lies one nucleotide off.

This receptor chain uses TRBV4-1 and TRBJ2-7; TRBD1 matches 7 bases in the middle. Sequenced material: PBMCs or T cells enriched from blood (not recorded which). The TCR comes from a man aged 25 to 40 who had recovered from COVID-19. The CDR3 loop reads CASSQEGGRMEQYF. The DNA sequence is given as TGCGCCAGCAGCCAAGAAGGGGGCAGGATGGAGCAGTACTTC.